A selection of T cell receptor beta chains follows, all from one sample in a study of cytomegalovirus exposure and HLA in healthy donors. Measured with immunoSEQ multiplex PCR; TCRdb has only the in-frame clones, and not every one. This sample has 110,000 to 150,000 clones; about four fifths occur once, and the top ten carry around 4%. Sequenced sample: PBMCs. These receptors were collected from a man in his forties in good health and CMV-seropositive. CDR3s include the opening cysteine and the closing phenylalanine or tryptophan. A D gene is named only where the DNA matches it firmly. Clone size is stated in some rows and not others, as once, few, many or a class when expanded.

cdr3_length j_call v_call clone_size d_call cdr3_aa cdr3_nt
16 TRBJ1-6 TRBV5-1 . TRBD1 CASSSTLDRANSPLHF TGCGCCAGCAGCTCGACTTTGGACAGGGCTAATTCACCCCTCCACTTT
13 TRBJ1-2 TRBV18 once . CASSPSLTYGYTF TGTGCCAGCTCACCCTCTCTAACCTATGGCTACACCTTC
14 TRBJ2-1 TRBV27 . TRBD2 CASSLRGGSYEQFF TGTGCCAGCAGTTTAAGGGGCGGGAGCTATGAGCAGTTCTTC
15 TRBJ1-4 TRBV9 . . CASSVAGGVNEKLFF TGTGCCAGCAGCGTAGCCGGGGGTGTTAATGAAAAACTGTTTTTT
14 TRBJ2-7 TRBV18 . TRBD1 CASSPGQGANEQYF TGTGCCAGCTCACCGGGACAGGGGGCCAACGAGCAGTACTTC
15 TRBJ2-3 TRBV13 . TRBD2 CASSILSGATDTQYF TGTGCCAGCAGCATTCTTAGCGGGGCTACAGATACGCAGTATTTT
13 TRBJ1-1 TRBV6-5 . . CASSYVSNTEAFF TGTGCCAGCAGTTACGTATCGAACACTGAAGCTTTCTTT
13 TRBJ1-1 TRBV29-1 . . CSVENQGNTEAFF TGCAGCGTTGAAAACCAGGGGAACACTGAAGCTTTCTTT
17 TRBJ2-7 TRBV4-1 . . CASSQEHPRPTSYEQYF TGCGCCAGCAGCCAAGAACACCCGAGGCCTACATCCTACGAGCAGTACTTC
15 TRBJ1-6 TRBV6-5 . TRBD1 CASSYRTGANSPLHF TGTGCCAGCAGTTATCGGACAGGGGCTAATTCACCCCTCCACTTT
13 TRBJ1-1 TRBV4-3 . TRBD1 CASIGTGNTEAFF TGCGCCAGCATAGGGACAGGGAACACTGAAGCTTTCTTT
16 TRBJ1-1 TRBV30 . TRBD1 CAWNLGQGRGNTEAFF TGTGCCTGGAACCTCGGACAGGGGCGAGGAAACACTGAAGCTTTCTTT
16 TRBJ2-2 TRBV7-2 . . CASSSRGGAWTGELFF TGTGCCAGCAGTTCTAGAGGGGGGGCCTGGACCGGGGAGCTGTTTTTT
14 TRBJ1-1 TRBV5-6 . . CASSMTGTNTEAFF TGTGCCAGCAGCATGACAGGCACGAACACTGAAGCTTTCTTT
16 TRBJ2-7 TRBV27 . TRBD1 CASSFSQGESTYEQYF TGTGCCAGCAGTTTTTCCCAGGGGGAGTCAACCTACGAGCAGTACTTC
13 TRBJ1-2 TRBV5-4 . TRBD1 CASSFKGARGYTF TGTGCCAGCAGCTTTAAGGGGGCGAGAGGCTACACCTTC
14 TRBJ2-7 TRBV6-1 . TRBD1 CASSPGQGAYEQYF TGTGCCAGCAGTCCGGGACAGGGGGCTTACGAGCAGTACTTC
13 TRBJ1-5 TRBV30 . TRBD1 CAWDTGVNQPQHF TGTGCCTGGGATACAGGGGTGAATCAGCCCCAGCATTTT
15 TRBJ1-5 TRBV4-1 once . CASSQDRSGGEPQHF TGCGCCAGCAGCCAAGATAGGTCGGGGGGCGAGCCCCAGCATTTT
14 TRBJ2-7 TRBV7-2 . . CASSSRAGSYEQYF TGTGCCAGCAGCTCCCGGGCAGGGTCCTACGAGCAGTACTTC
16 TRBJ2-2 TRBV10-3 . TRBD1 CAIGGQGGWNTGELFF TGTGCCATCGGGGGACAGGGGGGGTGGAACACCGGGGAGCTGTTTTTT
18 TRBJ2-1 TRBV6-1 . TRBD1 CASSAGQGVLFSYNEQFF TGTGCCAGCAGTGCGGGACAGGGGGTACTATTCTCCTACAATGAGCAGTTCTTC
16 TRBJ2-7 TRBV6-1 once . CASSVSSTVISYEQYF TGTGCCAGCAGTGTCAGTTCCACCGTTATTTCCTACGAGCAGTACTTC
16 TRBJ2-7 TRBV5-1 . TRBD2 CASGGGTSGRVYEQYF TGCGCCAGCGGGGGAGGGACTAGCGGGCGCGTCTACGAGCAGTACTTC
14 TRBJ1-1 TRBV6-1 . . CASSGAGALTEAFF TGTGCCAGCAGTGGAGCAGGGGCGCTCACTGAAGCTTTCTTT
13 TRBJ1-6 TRBV2 . . CASHGSIESPLHF TGTGCCAGCCACGGGTCTATTGAATCACCCCTCCACTTT
17 TRBJ2-5 TRBV7-8 . TRBD1 CASSLGGQGVVRETQYF TGTGCCAGCAGCTTAGGCGGACAGGGCGTCGTCAGGGAGACCCAGTACTTC
13 TRBJ2-1 TRBV4-3 . . CASSYGAGIEQFF TGCGCCAGCAGCTATGGGGCAGGAATTGAGCAGTTCTTC
15 TRBJ2-7 TRBV5-6 . . CASSLVQGLSYEQYF TGTGCCAGCAGCTTGGTTCAGGGTCTCTCCTACGAGCAGTACTTC
13 TRBJ2-7 TRBV12-5 . . CASGLVGRLEQYF TGTGCTAGTGGTTTGGTCGGTCGATTGGAGCAGTACTTC
15 TRBJ1-2 TRBV27 once . CASSLKGQLRGGYTF TGTGCCAGCAGTTTAAAAGGACAGCTGAGAGGAGGCTACACCTTC
14 TRBJ2-1 TRBV7-9 . TRBD2 CSSSLWRGRNEQFF TGTTCCAGCAGCCTATGGCGGGGGAGGAATGAGCAGTTCTTC
15 TRBJ1-5 TRBV28 . TRBD1 CASSLRDSSSQPQHF TGTGCCAGCAGCCTCCGGGACAGTTCGAGTCAGCCCCAGCATTTT
15 TRBJ2-5 TRBV5-1 . TRBD1 CASSWTGEHQETQYF TGCGCCAGCAGCTGGACAGGGGAGCACCAAGAGACCCAGTACTTC
16 TRBJ1-3 TRBV14 few TRBD1 CASSQAKGATGNTIYF TGTGCCAGCAGCCAAGCCAAGGGGGCGACTGGAAACACCATATATTTT
14 TRBJ2-3 TRBV7-9 . . CASSSPSYRNTQYF TGTGCCAGCAGCTCCCCATCGTACAGGAATACGCAGTATTTT
16 TRBJ2-6 TRBV7-3 . TRBD1 CASSYGQGAGANVLTF TGTGCCAGCAGCTACGGACAGGGTGCTGGGGCCAACGTCCTGACTTTC
15 TRBJ2-2 TRBV11-1 . . CASSLARGHTGELFF TGTGCCAGCAGCTTAGCGCGGGGGCACACCGGGGAGCTGTTTTTT
16 TRBJ2-7 TRBV4-1 . TRBD1 CASSQEPRQGSYEQYF TGCGCCAGCAGCCAAGAGCCTAGACAGGGATCCTACGAGCAGTACTTC
15 TRBJ2-1 TRBV30 . TRBD2 CAWSVQSGDYNEQFF TGTGCCTGGAGTGTACAGAGCGGGGACTACAATGAGCAGTTCTTC
14 TRBJ1-1 TRBV27 . TRBD1 CASSLQGARTEAFF TGTGCCAGCAGTTTGCAGGGGGCGAGAACTGAAGCTTTCTTT
16 TRBJ2-3 TRBV7-9 once . CATFLVRLVGTDTQYF TGTGCCACTTTCCTAGTCCGACTGGTGGGCACAGATACGCAGTATTTT
17 TRBJ1-1 TRBV11-2 . . CASSSTTGSAMNTEAFF TGTGCCAGCAGCTCGACGACAGGTTCAGCCATGAACACTGAAGCTTTCTTT
16 TRBJ1-2 TRBV6-1 . TRBD1 CASSDGTASLPYGYTF TGTGCCAGCAGTGACGGGACAGCCTCCCTCCCTTATGGCTACACCTTC
15 TRBJ1-1 TRBV6-1 . . CASSGPGQMNTEAFF TGTGCCAGCAGTGGCCCCGGACAGATGAACACTGAAGCTTTCTTT
17 TRBJ1-5 TRBV4-3 . . CASSQDRSGYSNQPQHF TGCGCCAGCAGCCAAGATCGGTCAGGGTATAGCAATCAGCCCCAGCATTTT
16 TRBJ2-3 TRBV4-3 . . CASSQEGLALPDTQYF TGCGCCAGCAGCCAAGAAGGTCTAGCGCTCCCAGATACGCAGTATTTT
15 TRBJ1-4 TRBV7-2 . TRBD1 CASSLGDREVEKLFF TGTGCCAGCAGCCTTGGGGACAGGGAGGTAGAAAAACTGTTTTTT